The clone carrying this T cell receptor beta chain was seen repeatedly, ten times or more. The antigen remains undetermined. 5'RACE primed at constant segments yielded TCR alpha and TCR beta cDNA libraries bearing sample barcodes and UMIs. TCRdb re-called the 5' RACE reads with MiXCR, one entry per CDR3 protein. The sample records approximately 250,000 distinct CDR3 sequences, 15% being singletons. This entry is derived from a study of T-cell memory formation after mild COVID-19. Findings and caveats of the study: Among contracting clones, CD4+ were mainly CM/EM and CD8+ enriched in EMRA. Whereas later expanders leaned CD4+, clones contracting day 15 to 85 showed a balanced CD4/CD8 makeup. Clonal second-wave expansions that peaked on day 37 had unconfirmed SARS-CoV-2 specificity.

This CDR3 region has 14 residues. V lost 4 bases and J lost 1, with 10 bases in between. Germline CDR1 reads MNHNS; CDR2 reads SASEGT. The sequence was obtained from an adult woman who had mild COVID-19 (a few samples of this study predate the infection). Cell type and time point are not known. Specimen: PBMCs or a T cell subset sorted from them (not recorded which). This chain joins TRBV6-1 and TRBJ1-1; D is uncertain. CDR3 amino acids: CASSVQTGNTEAFF. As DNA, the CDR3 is TGTGCCAGCAGTGTTCAGACTGGGAACACTGAAGCTTTCTTT.